This TCR beta chain was retrieved from a study of CD8 T cells in Susac syndrome. Points from the study as a whole: A relatively small number of individuals underwent TCR sequencing and HLA analysis.

Random-hexamer reverse transcription was applied to roughly 0.45 to 1 ug RNA. A multiplex approach, immunoSEQ multiplex PCR, amplified TCR beta CDR3 across 54 Vbeta and 13 Jbeta. MiXCR, applied by TCRdb to the immunoSEQ multiplex PCR reads, yields one record per CDR3 protein. The sample includes 200,000 to 250,000 distinct CDR3 sequences, 95% seen only once; the top ten take 0.082%. Comments on this clonotype: Its cognate antigen is unknown.

CDR3 length: 14 amino acids. The V end lost 2 bases, the J end lost 6 bases, and 11 bases lay between the germline ends. Per germline, CDR1 MNHNY and CDR2 SVGAGI (reference sequence). Multiple sclerosis controls were treatment-naive patients with stable or active relapsing-remitting disease. TEMRA cells were FACS-enriched and CD8+ and CD4+ T cells negatively isolated. The TCR was taken from a human donor with multiple sclerosis. Material for sequencing was CD4+ T cells from PBMCs. V is TRBV6-6 and J is TRBJ1-5; TRBD1 is a possible D gene (6 bases). Here the CDR3 DNA reads TGTGCCAGCAGTTACCTGGGGGGCTTTCAGCCCCAGCATTTT. It codes for CASSYLGGFQPQHF.